Here is one T cell receptor beta chain with its context. This clone was found a few times. Its cognate antigen has yet to be identified. Base-call qualities are not available, and no considerably larger clone is one nucleotide away. This entry is derived from a study of cytomegalovirus exposure and HLA in healthy donors listed by TCRdb under 2017. With respect to the entire study: In an earlier analysis of 550 to 750 of the donors, 250 to 350 Gb of sequence data and some 100 million unique TCR beta sequences from 150 million to 200 million T cells were reported. The study used immunosequencing to profile the T cell repertoires of approximately 650 subjects and linked those repertoires to cytomegalovirus serostatus. The study combined high-throughput TCR immunosequencing, statistical association of individual TCRs with disease status, and machine learning to predict cytomegalovirus infection status. Among the approximately 430 genotyped donors, under 90% belonged to the genetic ancestry cluster associated with self-reported Caucasian donors. Rather than using new phenotypic data, the later analysis identified candidate immune exposures from TCR beta sequences and from how often those sequences occurred across donors. An early release covering 500 to 750 HLA-typed donors comprised about 290 gigabases of sequencing data and about 90 million unique TCR sequences. A later analysis re-examined previously published TCR beta repertoires from 610 or so donors and added high-resolution HLA genotyping to investigate patterns of TCR occurrence. Donor age, sex, ethnicity and CMV serostatus were collected together with the repertoire data. A separate validation cohort of 100 to 150 different subjects was used in addition to the roughly 720-subject first cohort. Among 300 to 500 genotyped donors of the cohort, an average of around 240,000 unique TCR beta nucleotide sequences was sequenced per donor, of which 15% to 20% were non-productive. The study aimed to test whether cataloging public T cell receptors could reveal signatures of past pathogen exposure. Genome-wide SNP genotypes for about 65% of the 666 donors were used in a later genetic analysis, which treated that subset as a discovery cohort. Typing coverage differed by locus: A, B, C, DRB1 and DQB1 were typed in roughly 620-640 donors, DQA1 in roughly 510, DPA1 in over 600, and DPB1 in around 440. In an earlier analysis of 587 of the donors, high-throughput TCR beta sequencing was used to judge whether each TCR beta V gene segment behaved as functional or pseudogenic. All discovery cohort repertoires had been generated using a single sequencing platform. Roughly 5 DR-DQ haplotypes were handled as single units for association and clustering, since linkage in the cohort was strong. HLA typing covered class I and class II loci at four-digit resolution. Findings and caveats that apply to the study as a whole: The earlier analysis of nearly 600 of the donors excluded around 17 rarely observed V segments, including chromosome 9 orphons, because counts were too low. The 87-base-pair reads could not distinguish some IMGT-functional V segments, including TRBV6-2 and TRBV6-3, so those segments were excluded. A later genetic analysis associated a missense DCLRE1C variant with V-gene and J-gene trimming of TCR beta chains, and an independent cohort replicated the association. It was suggested by the authors that the approach could potentially be generalized to other disease states and immunological phenotypes. In a later analysis, the rate of TCR association differed among HLA loci, with DRB1 alleles having the most associated TCRs and HLA-C alleles having the fewest. Sequencing depth was assumed to be roughly uniform across donors in the presence/absence analyses, though that assumption may not hold. A later analysis found that HLA-associated TCR beta chains were more clonally expanded and had lower generation probabilities than equally common non-associated chains. A later genetic analysis reported fewer N-insertions in productive TCRs among donors in an Asian-associated ancestry cluster than the roughly 700-donor mean. Because some donors lacked HLA typing at each locus, the association tests relied only on the typed subset. A further reported finding was that TCR beta sequences accurately predicted the HLA-A and HLA-B alleles for most subjects in the first cohort. When HLA alleles, especially DR and DQ, strongly co-occurred, attributing TCR associations to individual alleles was difficult. A cluster of highly shared sequence variants was judged likely to represent a technical artifact of the sequencing pipeline. Specific HLA alleles were associated with around 18,000 TCR beta sequences at a false discovery rate of 0.05 in a later analysis. This cohort had only TCR beta chains sequenced, and the lack of alpha or paired-chain data limited which features could be detected. CMV serostatus was the only immune exposure information available for the cohort. According to a later analysis, parvovirus B19, influenza, CMV and Epstein-Barr virus appeared linked to several top co-occurrence clusters. Broadly in line with IMGT annotations, most TCR beta V segments showed up in productive rearrangements about 87% or about 30% of the time in an earlier analysis of several hundred of the donors. Linkage disequilibrium might explain the correlated functional status among segregating V segments, but an unknown experimental factor could not be ruled out. In a later analysis, most CMV-associated TCR beta chains were found to appear HLA-restricted, with HLA associations seemingly driven largely by CMV exposure. The classifier was reported to diagnose cytomegalovirus status with high specificity and sensitivity in both the original cohort and the validation cohort. Across donors, most TCR sequences were observed very rarely, whereas some public TCRs were present in many individuals. In vitro tests confirmed that a few of the cytomegalovirus-associated TCR beta chains recognize cytomegalovirus antigens. A total of fewer than 200 TCR beta chains were listed by the study as associated with cytomegalovirus.

The cohort comprised more than 550 healthy bone marrow donors. Cohort members were all nominally healthy when sampled, although unrecorded immune exposures were likely present. The donor tested CMV seropositive, placing the donor among the 290 or so seropositive members of the cohort. A peripheral blood sample was provided by each donor, and peripheral blood mononuclear cells were used for TCR beta sequencing. Genomic DNA extraction from the blood cell samples was performed with the Qiagen DNeasy Blood Extraction Kit. The protocol used for the library was the immunoSEQ multiplex PCR assay. For the multiplex PCR, a mixture combining 60 forward primers for TCR Vbeta segments and 13 reverse primers for TCR Jbeta segments was used. Amplification of the CDR3 region of rearranged TCR beta genes was performed with a multiplex PCR assay on genomic DNA. Amplified TCR beta libraries were sequenced as 87-base-pair reads on the Illumina HiSeq System. The authors' pipeline ran thus. Across the 500 to 850 repertoires, a later analysis counted tens of millions of unique TCR beta chains, around 10 million of which were shared by at least two donors. Raw reads were error-corrected and collapsed into unique sequences with a nearest-neighbor algorithm that merged closely related sequences to remove PCR and sequencing errors. V, D and J gene segments were assigned by aligning CDR3 sequences to IMGT reference sequences. For a sequence to be retained, a match of at least six nucleotides to both a V gene segment and a J gene segment was required. A rearrangement counted as productive if the CDR3 had no stop codons and remained in frame with V and J, and every other rearrangement counted as non-productive. Following IMGT convention, CDR3 was defined as the stretch from the second conserved V-encoded cysteine up to the conserved J-encoded phenylalanine. The earlier analysis of some 550 of the donors excluded any sequence lacking an unambiguous match to a single V gene segment. In an earlier analysis of a few hundred of the donors, a V segment was called functional when productive rearrangements were above 56.7%, and segregating when the standard deviation between donors exceeded 5%. To diagnose cytomegalovirus status from the catalog of TCR beta chain sequences, a statistical classification framework was built. In a later analysis, TCR nucleotide sequences were compared against IMGT/GENE-DB human TR gene sequences so that V and J genes could be assigned. A later analysis assigned CDR3 sequences and most-parsimonious VDJ recombination scenarios with the TCRdist pipeline. A later analysis defined each TCR beta chain by its CDR3 amino acid sequence plus V-gene family, and excluded reads lacking a unique V-gene family. As a way to deal with suspected cross-contamination and a sequencing artifact, a later analysis dropped 450 to 700 nucleotide sequences that were highly shared and had low generation probability. For each public chain, a later analysis derived a clonal expansion index from normalized ranks of inferred template counts within each repertoire. A later analysis computed generation probabilities with a VDJ recombination model fitted to out-of-frame rearrangements, and checked the results against IGoR. A later analysis scored TCR-TCR, TCR-HLA and TCR-CMV co-occurrence with hypergeometric tests, applying a repertoire-size bias correction to TCR pairs. False discovery rates were estimated in a later analysis by permuting HLA or CMV assignments 20 times. A later analysis grouped co-occurring TCRs with DBSCAN, adding TCRdist sequence similarity when clustering within HLA-allele-positive subsets. Co-occurrence clustering excluded repertoires with fewer than 30,000 or more than 120,000 public chains, plus five with anomalous nucleotide sharing. TCRdb holds this immuneACCESS table with in-frame rearrangements only. Some clones are missing; in checked studies, unresolved V genes explain under half, and the rest has no known cause. V and J calls and clone size come straight from that table; D and trimming were deduced from the DNA. This sample gives 150,000 to 200,000 clones in total; roughly three quarters of them show up just once. Roughly 4.5% of the sample is in the top ten clones.

In the germline V gene, CDR1 corresponds to SGHAT and CDR2 to FQNNGV. Reading from cysteine to phenylalanine, the CDR3 counts 14 amino acids. Of all the DNA, just the CDR3 is kept, 42 bases in frame from base 1. Trimming takes 0 bases off V and 3 bases off J; junction bases not matched to a gene: 0. The chain is made from TRBV11-2 and TRBJ2-5; 8 central nucleotides agree with TRBD2. The origin of this receptor is a man between 18 and 29 years old in good health and CMV-seropositive. Sequencing input: PBMCs. The CDR3 reads as follows: CASSLELAEETQYF. The DNA reads as follows: TGTGCCAGCAGCTTAGAACTAGCGGAAGAGACCCAGTACTTC. The variable domain in full, with residues beyond the CDR3 obtained from the reference TRBV11-2 and TRBJ2-5 genes, is EAGVAQSPRYKIIEKRQSVAFWCNPISGHATLYWYQQILGQGPKLLIQFQNNGVVDDSQLPKDRFSAERLKGVDSTLKIQPAKLEDSAVYLCASSLELAEETQYFGPGTRLLVL.